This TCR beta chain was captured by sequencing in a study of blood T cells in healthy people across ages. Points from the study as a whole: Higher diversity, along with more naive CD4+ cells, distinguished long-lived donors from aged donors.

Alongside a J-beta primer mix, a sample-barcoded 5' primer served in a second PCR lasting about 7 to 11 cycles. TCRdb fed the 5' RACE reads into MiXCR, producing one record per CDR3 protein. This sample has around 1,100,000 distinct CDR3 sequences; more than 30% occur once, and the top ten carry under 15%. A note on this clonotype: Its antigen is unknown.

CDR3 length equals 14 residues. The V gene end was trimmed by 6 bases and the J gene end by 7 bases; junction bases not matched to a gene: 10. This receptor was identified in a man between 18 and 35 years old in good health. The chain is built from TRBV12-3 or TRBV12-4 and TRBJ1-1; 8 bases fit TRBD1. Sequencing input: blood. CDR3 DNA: TGTGCCAGCAGCAGCGGAGGACAGGGCTATGAAGCTTTCTTT. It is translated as CASSSGGQGYEAFF.